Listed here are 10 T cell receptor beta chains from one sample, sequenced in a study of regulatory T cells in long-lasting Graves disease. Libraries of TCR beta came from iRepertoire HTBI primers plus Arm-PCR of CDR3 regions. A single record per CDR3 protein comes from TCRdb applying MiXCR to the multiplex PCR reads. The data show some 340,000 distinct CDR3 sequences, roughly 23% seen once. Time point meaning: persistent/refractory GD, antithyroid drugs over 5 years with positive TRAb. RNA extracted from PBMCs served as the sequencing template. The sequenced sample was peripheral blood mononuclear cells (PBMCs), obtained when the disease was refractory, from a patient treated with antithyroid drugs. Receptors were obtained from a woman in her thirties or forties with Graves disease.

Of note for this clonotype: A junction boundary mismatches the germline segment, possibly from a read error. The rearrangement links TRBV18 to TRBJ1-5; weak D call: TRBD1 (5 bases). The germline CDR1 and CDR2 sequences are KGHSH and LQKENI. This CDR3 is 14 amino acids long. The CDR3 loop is CASSLDQGGQPQRF. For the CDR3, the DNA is TGTGCCAGCTCATTAGACCAGGGCGGTCAGCCCCAGCGTTTT.

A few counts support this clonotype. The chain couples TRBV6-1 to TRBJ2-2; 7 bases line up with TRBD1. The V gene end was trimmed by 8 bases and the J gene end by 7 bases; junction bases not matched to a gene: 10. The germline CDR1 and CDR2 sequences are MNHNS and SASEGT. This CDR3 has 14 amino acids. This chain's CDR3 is CASQYRGVGGELFF. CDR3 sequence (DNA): TGTGCCAGCCAGTACAGGGGAGTGGGCGGGGAGCTGTTTTTT.

The DNA of the CDR3 is TGCGCCAGCAGCTCGTCCGGAGGGACCCATGAAAAACTGTTTTTT. It is translated as CASSSSGGTHEKLFF. V is TRBV5-1 and J is TRBJ1-4, with D perhaps matching TRBD1 (5 bases). Looked up from germline, CDR1 is SGHRS and CDR2 is YFSETQ. The CDR3 contains 15 residues. V lost 3 bases to trimming and J lost 6 bases, with 15 bases between them.

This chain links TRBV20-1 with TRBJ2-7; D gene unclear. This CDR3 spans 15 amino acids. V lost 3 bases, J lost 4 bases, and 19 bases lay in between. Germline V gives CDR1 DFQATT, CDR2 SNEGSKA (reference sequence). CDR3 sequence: CSASEVGAVDYEQYF. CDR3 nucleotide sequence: TGCAGTGCTAGTGAAGTGGGCGCCGTTGATTACGAGCAGTACTTC.

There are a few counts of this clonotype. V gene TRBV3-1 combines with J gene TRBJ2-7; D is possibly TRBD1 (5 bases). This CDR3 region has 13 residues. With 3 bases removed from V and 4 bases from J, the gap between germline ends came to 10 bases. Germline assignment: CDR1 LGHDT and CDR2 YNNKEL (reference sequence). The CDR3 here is CASSHGPGYEQYF. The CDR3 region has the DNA TGTGCCAGCAGCCATGGACCAGGGTACGAGCAGTACTTC.

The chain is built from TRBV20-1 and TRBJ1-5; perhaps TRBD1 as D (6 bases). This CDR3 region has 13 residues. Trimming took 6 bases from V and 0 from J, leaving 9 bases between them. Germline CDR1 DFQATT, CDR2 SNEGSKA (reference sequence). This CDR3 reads CSARTDSNQPQHF. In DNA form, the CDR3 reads TGCAGTGCCCGGACAGATAGCAATCAGCCCCAGCATTTT.

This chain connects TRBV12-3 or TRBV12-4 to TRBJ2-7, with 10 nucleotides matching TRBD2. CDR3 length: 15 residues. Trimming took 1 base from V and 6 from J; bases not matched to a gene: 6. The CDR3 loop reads CASSLVTSGILEQYF. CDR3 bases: TGTGCCAGCAGTTTAGTCACTAGCGGGATCCTCGAGCAGTACTTC.

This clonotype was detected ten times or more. CDR3 amino acids: CAAGQEQETQYF. CDR3 DNA sequence: TGTGCCGCCGGACAGGAACAAGAGACCCAGTACTTC. This sequence joins TRBV10-3 and TRBJ2-5, with 7 positions matching TRBD1. CDR3 length equals 12 residues. V lost 11 bases to trimming and J lost 2 bases; unmatched junction nucleotides: 5. Germline V gives CDR1 ENHRY, CDR2 SYGVKD.

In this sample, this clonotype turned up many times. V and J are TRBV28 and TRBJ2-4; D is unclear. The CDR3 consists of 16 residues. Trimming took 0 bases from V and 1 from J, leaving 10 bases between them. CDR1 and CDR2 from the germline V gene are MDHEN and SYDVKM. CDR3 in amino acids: CASSLWRRLAKNIQYF. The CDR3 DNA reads TGTGCCAGCAGTTTATGGCGGCGCTTGGCCAAAAACATTCAGTACTTC. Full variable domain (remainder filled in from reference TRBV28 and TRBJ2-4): DVKVTQSSRYLVKRTGEKVFLECVQDMDHENMFWYRQDPGLGLRLIYFSYDVKMKEKGDIPEGYSVSREKKERFSLILESASTNQTSMYLCASSLWRRLAKNIQYFGAGTRLSVL.

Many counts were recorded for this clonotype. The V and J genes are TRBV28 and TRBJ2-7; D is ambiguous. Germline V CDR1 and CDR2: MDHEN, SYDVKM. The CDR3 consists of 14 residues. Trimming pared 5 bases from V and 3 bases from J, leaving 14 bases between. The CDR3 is CASSPVRFHYEQYF. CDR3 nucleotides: TGTGCCAGCAGTCCTGTGCGGTTCCACTACGAGCAGTACTTC.